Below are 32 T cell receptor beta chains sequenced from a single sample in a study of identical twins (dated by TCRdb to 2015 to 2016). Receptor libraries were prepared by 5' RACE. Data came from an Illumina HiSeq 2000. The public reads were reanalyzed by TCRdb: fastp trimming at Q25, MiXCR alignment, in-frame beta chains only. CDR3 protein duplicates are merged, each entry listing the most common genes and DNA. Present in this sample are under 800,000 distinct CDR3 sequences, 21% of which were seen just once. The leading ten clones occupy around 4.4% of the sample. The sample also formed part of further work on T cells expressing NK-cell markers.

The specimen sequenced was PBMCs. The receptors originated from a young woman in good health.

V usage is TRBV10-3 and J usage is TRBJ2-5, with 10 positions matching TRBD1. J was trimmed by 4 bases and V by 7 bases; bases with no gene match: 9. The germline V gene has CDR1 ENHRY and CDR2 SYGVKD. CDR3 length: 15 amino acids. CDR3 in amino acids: CAIKPSGTGVETQYF. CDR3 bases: TGTGCCATCAAGCCCTCCGGGACAGGGGTAGAGACCCAGTACTTC.

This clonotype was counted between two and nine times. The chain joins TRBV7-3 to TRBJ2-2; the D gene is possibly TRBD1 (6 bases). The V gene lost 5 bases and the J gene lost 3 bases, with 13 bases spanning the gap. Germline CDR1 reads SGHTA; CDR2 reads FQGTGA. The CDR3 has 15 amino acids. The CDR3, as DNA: TGTGCCAGCAGCACCACAGGGTCGGACACCGGGGAGCTGTTTTTT. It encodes CASSTTGSDTGELFF.

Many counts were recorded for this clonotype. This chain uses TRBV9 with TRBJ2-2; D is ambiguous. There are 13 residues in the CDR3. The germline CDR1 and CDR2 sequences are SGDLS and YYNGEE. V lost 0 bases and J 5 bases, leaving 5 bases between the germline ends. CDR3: CASSVEGTGELFF. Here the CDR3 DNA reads TGTGCCAGCAGCGTAGAGGGTACCGGGGAGCTGTTTTTT.

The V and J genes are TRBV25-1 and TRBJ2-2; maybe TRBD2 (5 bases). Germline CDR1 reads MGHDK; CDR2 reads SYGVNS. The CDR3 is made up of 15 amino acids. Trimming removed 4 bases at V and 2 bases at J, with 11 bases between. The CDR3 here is CASSAKTSNTGELFF. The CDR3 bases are TGTGCCAGCAGTGCAAAAACTAGTAACACCGGGGAGCTGTTTTTT.

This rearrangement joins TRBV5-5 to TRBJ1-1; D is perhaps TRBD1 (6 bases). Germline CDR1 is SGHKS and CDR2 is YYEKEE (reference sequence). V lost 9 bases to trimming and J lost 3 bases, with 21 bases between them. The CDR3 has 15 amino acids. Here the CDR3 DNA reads TGTGCCACGCAATTCAGCAGGGGAAGGGACACTGAAGCTTTCTTT. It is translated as CATQFSRGRDTEAFF.

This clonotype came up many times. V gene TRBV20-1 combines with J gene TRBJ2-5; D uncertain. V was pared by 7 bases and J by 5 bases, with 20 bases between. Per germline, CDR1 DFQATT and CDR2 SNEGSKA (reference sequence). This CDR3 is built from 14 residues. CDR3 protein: CSVPPLSAGETQYF. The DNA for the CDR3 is TGCAGTGTACCTCCCCTTTCGGCCGGGGAGACCCAGTACTTC.

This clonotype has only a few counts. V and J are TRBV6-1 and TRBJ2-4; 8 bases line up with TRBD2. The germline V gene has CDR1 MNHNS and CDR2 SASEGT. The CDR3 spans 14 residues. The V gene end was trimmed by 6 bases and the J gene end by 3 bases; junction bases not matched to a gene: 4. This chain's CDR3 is CASRPAGVKNIQYF. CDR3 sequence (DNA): TGTGCCAGCAGGCCAGCGGGAGTCAAAAACATTCAGTACTTC.

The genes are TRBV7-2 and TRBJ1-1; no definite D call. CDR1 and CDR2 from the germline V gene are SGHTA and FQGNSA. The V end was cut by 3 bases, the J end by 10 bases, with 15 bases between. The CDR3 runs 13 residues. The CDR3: CASSFDTSWGAFF. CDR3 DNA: TGTGCCAGCAGCTTTGATACCTCATGGGGAGCTTTCTTT.

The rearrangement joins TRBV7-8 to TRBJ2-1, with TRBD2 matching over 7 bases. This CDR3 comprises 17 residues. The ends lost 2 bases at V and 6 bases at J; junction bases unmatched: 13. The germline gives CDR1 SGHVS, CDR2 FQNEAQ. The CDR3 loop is CASSLTGGGGVFNEQFF. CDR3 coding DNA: TGTGCCAGCAGCTTAACGGGCGGCGGGGGTGTTTTCAATGAGCAGTTCTTC.

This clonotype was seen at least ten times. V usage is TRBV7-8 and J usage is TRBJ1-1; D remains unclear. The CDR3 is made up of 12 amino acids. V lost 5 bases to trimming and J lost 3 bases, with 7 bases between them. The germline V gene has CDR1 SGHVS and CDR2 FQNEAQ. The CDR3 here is CASSGLDTEAFF. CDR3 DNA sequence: TGTGCCAGCAGCGGGCTCGACACTGAAGCTTTCTTT.

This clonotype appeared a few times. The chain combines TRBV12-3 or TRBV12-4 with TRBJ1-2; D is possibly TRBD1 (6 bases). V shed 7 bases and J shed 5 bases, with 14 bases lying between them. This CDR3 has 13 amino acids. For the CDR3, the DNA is TGTGCCAGCACTTTGTGGCAGGGGTATGGCTACACCTTC. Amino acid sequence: CASTLWQGYGYTF.

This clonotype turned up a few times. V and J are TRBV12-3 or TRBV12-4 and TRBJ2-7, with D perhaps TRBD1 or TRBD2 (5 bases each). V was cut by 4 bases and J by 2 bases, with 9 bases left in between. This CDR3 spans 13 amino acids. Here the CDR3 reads CASSYGTPYEQYF. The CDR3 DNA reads TGTGCCAGCAGTTACGGGACCCCCTACGAGCAGTACTTC.

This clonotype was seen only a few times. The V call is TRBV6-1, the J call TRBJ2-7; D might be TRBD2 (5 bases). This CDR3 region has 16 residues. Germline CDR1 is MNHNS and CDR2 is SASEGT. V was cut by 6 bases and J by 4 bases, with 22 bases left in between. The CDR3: CASSAGGYGGSYEQYF. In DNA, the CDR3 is TGTGCCAGCAGCGCCGGTGGATACGGAGGTAGTTACGAGCAGTACTTC.

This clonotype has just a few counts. CDR3: CAISEQGSYGYTF. CDR3 DNA sequence: TGTGCCATCAGTGAGCAGGGAAGCTATGGCTACACCTTC. The chain links TRBV10-3 to TRBJ1-2, with D perhaps TRBD1 (5 bases). CDR3 length equals 13 residues. The V and J ends lost 2 bases and 4 bases respectively, with 8 bases between them. CDR1 ENHRY and CDR2 SYGVKD come from the germline V gene.

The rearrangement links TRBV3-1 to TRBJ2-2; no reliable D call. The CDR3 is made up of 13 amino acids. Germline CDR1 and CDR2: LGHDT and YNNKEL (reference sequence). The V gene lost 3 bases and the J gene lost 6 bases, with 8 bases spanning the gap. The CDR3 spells CASSHIESGELFF. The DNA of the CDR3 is TGTGCCAGCAGCCATATTGAGTCCGGGGAGCTGTTTTTT.

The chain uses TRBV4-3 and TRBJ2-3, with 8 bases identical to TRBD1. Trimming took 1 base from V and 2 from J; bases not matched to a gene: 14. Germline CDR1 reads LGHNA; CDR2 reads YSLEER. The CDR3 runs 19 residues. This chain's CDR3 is CASSQAYLTGGRHTDTQYF. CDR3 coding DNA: TGCGCCAGCAGCCAAGCGTACCTCACAGGGGGGCGGCACACAGATACGCAGTATTTT.

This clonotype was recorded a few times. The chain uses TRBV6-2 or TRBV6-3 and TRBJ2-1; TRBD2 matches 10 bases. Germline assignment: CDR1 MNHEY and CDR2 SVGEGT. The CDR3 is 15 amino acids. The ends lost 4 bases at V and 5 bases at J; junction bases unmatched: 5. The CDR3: CASSLGLAPDNEQFF. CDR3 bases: TGTGCCAGCAGTTTGGGACTAGCGCCTGACAATGAGCAGTTCTTC.

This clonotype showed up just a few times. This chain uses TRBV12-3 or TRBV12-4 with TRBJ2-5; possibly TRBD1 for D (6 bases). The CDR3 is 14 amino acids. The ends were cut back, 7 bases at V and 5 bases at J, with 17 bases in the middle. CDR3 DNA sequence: TGTGCCAGCATTTCGGGACAACGTCTGGAGACCCAGTACTTC. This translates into CASISGQRLETQYF.

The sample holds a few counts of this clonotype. The CDR3 loop is CASSRRTGFDEKLFF. The CDR3 region has the DNA TGTGCCAGTAGTCGCCGGACAGGCTTTGATGAAAAACTGTTTTTT. The chain has TRBV19 and TRBJ1-4; TRBD1 aligns across 7 bases. The J segment lost 6 bases and the V segment lost 5 bases, leaving 9 bases of the junction unmatched. This CDR3 is 15 amino acids long. Looked up from germline, CDR1 is LNHDA and CDR2 is SQIVND (reference sequence).

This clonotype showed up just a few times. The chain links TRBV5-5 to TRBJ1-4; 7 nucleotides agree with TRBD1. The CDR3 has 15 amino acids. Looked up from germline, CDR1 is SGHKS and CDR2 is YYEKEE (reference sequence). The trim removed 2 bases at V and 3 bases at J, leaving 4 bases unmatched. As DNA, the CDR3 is TGTGCCAGCAGCTTAGGGGGACAGCCTAATGAAAAACTGTTTTTT. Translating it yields CASSLGGQPNEKLFF. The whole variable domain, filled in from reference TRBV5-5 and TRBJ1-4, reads DAGVTQSPTHLIKTRGQQVTLRCSPISGHKSVSWYQQVLGQGPQFIFQYYEKEERGRGNFPDRFSARQFPNYSSELNVNALLLGDSALYLCASSLGGQPNEKLFFGSGTQLSVL.

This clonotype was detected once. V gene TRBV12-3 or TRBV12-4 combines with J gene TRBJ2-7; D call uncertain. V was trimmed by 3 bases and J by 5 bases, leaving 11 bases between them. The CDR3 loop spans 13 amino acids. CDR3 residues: CASSFGFTNEQYF. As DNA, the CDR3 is TGTGCCAGCAGTTTCGGTTTTACAAACGAGCAGTACTTC.

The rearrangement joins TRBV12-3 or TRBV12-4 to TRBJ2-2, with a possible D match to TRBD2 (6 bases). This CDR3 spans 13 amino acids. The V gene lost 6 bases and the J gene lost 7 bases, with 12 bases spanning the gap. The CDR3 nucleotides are TGTGCCAGCAGCTCGAGCGGGCACGGGGAGCTGTTTTTT. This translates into CASSSSGHGELFF.

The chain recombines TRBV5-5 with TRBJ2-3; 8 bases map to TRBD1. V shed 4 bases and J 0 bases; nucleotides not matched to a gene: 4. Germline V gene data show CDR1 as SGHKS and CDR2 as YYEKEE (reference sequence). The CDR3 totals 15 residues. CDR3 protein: CASSAGQASTDTQYF. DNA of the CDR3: TGTGCCAGCAGCGCGGGACAGGCTAGCACAGATACGCAGTATTTT.

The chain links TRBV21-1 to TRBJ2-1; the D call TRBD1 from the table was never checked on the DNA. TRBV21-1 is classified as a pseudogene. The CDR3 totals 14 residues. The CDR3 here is CASSRNRVLPEQFF. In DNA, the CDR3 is TGTGCCAGCAGCAGGAACAGGGTGCTCCCTGAGCAGTTCTTC.

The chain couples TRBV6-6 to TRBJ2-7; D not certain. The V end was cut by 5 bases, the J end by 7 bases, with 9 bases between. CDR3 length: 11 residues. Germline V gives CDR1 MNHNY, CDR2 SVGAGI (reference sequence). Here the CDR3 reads CASSTLGEQYF. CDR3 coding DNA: TGTGCCAGCAGTACCTTAGGGGAGCAGTACTTC.

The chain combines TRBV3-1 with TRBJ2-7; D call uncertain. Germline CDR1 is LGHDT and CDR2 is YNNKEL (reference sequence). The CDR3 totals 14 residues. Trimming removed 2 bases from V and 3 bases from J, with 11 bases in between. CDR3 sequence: CASSQWNKDYEQYF. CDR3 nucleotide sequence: TGTGCCAGCAGCCAATGGAACAAAGACTACGAGCAGTACTTC.

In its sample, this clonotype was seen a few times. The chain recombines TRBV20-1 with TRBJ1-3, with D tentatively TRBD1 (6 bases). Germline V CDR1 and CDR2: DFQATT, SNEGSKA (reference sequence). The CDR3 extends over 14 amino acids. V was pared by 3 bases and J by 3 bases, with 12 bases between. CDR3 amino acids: CSARRGFDGNTIYF. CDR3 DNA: TGCAGTGCTAGGAGGGGGTTCGATGGAAACACCATATATTTT.

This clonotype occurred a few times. The CDR3 sequence is CASRSGTGIVSREQYF. CDR3 sequence (DNA): TGCGCCAGCCGCTCCGGGACAGGCATAGTTTCCCGCGAGCAGTACTTC. The rearrangement uses TRBV5-1 and TRBJ2-7; TRBD1 aligns across 8 bases. Germline values: CDR1 SGHRS, CDR2 YFSETQ. V shed 7 bases and J 6 bases; nucleotides not matched to a gene: 18. This CDR3 spans 16 amino acids.

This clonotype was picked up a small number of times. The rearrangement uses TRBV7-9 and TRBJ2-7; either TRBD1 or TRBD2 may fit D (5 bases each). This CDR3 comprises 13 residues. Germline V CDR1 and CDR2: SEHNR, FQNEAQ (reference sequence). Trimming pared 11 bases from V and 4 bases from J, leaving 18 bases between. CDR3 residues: CAGTTARGYEQYF. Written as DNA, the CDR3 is TGTGCCGGGACCACCGCGAGGGGATACGAGCAGTACTTC.

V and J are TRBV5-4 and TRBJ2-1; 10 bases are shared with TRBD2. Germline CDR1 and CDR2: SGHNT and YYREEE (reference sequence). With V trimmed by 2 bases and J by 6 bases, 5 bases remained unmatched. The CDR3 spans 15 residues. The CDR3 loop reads CASSFPRTSGNEQFF. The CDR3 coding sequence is TGTGCCAGCAGCTTTCCTCGGACTAGCGGCAATGAGCAGTTCTTC.

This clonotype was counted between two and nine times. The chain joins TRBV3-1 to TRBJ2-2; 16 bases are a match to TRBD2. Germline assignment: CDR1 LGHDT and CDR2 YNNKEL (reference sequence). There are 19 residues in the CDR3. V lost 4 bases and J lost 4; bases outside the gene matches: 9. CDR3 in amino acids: CASSLLGLAGGPSTGELFF. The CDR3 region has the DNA TGTGCCAGCAGCCTACTGGGACTAGCGGGAGGGCCCAGCACCGGGGAGCTGTTTTTT.

CDR3 coding DNA: TGTGCCAGCTACGGCAGCGGACGGGGCGTCTACGAGCAGTACTTC. Translated: CASYGSGRGVYEQYF. The V call is TRBV6-1, the J call TRBJ2-7; D might be TRBD1 or TRBD2, each matching 5 bases. V was cut by 8 bases and J by 3 bases, with 20 bases left in between. The germline V gene encodes CDR1 MNHNS and CDR2 SASEGT. CDR3 length: 15 residues.